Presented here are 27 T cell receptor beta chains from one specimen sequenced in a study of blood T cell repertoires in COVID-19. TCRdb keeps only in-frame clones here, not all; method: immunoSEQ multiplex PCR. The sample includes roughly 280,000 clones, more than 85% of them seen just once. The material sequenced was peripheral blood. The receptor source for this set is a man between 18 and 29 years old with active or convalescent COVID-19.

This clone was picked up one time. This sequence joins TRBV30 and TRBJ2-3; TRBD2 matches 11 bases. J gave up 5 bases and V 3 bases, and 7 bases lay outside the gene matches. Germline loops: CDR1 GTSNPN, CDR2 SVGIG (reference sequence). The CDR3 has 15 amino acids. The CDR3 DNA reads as TGTGCCTGGAGGGTAGCGGGAGGGCCGATAGATACGCAGTATTTT. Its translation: CAWRVAGGPIDTQYF. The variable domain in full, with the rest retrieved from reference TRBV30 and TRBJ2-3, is SQTIHQWPATLVQPVGSPLSLECTVEGTSNPNLYWYRQAAGRGLQLLFYSVGIGQISSEVPQNLSASRPQDRQFILSSKKLLLSDSGFYLCAWRVAGGPIDTQYFGPGTRLTVL.

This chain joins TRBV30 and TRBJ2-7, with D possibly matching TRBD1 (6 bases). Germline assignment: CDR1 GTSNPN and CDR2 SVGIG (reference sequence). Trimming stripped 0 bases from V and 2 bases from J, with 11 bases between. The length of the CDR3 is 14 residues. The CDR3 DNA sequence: TGTGCCTGGAGTGTAGGGGGACATGCCTACGAGCAGTACTTC. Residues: CAWSVGGHAYEQYF.

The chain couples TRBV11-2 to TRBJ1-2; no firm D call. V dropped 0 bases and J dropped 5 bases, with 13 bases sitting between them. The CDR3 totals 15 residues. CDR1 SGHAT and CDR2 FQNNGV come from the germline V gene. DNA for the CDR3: TGTGCCAGCAGCTTAGATCAGGCAGCTCGGTATGGCTACACCTTC. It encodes CASSLDQAARYGYTF.

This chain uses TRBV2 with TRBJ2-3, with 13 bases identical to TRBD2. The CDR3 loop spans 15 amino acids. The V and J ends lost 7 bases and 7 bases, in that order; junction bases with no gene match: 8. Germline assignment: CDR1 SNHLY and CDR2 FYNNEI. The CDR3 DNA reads TGTGCCAGCACGGGACTAGCGGGATTAGTAAATACGCAGTATTTT. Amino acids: CASTGLAGLVNTQYF.

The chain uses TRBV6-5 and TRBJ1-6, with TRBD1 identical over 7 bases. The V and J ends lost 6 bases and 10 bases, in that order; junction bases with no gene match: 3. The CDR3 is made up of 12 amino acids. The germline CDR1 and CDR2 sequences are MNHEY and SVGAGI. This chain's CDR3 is CASRTGPSPLHF. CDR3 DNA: TGTGCCAGCAGGACAGGGCCATCACCCCTCCACTTT.

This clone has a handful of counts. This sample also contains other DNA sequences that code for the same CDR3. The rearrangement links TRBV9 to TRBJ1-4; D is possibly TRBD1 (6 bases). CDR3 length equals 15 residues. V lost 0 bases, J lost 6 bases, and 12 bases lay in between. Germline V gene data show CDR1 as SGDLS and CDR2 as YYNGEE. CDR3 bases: TGTGCCAGCAGCGTAGGATCAGGGGAGTATGAAAAACTGTTTTTT. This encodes CASSVGSGEYEKLFF. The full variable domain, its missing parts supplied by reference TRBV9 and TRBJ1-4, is DSGVTQTPKHLITATGQRVTLRCSPRSGDLSVYWYQQSLDQGLQFLIQYYNGEERAKGNILERFSAQQFPDLHSELNLSSLELGDSALYFCASSVGSGEYEKLFFGSGTQLSVL.

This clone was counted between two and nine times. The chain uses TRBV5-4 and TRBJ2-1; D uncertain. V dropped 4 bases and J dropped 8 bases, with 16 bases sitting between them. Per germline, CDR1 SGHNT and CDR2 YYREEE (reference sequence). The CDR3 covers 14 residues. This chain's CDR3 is CASSPPRPRDEQFF. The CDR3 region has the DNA TGTGCCAGCAGCCCTCCCCGCCCCCGGGATGAGCAGTTCTTC.

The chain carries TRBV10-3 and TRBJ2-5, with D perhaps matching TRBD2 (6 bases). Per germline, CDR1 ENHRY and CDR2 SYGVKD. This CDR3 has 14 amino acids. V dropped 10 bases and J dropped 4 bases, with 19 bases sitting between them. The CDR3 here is CATGRKGGSETQYF. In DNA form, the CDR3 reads TGTGCCACCGGACGAAAGGGAGGATCAGAGACCCAGTACTTC.

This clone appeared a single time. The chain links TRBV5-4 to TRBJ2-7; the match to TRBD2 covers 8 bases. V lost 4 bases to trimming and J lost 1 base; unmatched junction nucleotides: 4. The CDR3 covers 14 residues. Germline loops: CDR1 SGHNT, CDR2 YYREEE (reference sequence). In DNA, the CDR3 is TGTGCCAGCAGCCCCGGGACTAGTTCCTACGAGCAGTACTTC. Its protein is CASSPGTSSYEQYF.

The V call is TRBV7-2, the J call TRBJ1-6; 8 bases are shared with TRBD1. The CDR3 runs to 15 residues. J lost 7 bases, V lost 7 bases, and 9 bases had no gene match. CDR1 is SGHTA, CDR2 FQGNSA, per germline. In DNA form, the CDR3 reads TGTGCCAGCATGATAGGACAGGGTCGGAATTCACCCCTCCACTTT. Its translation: CASMIGQGRNSPLHF.

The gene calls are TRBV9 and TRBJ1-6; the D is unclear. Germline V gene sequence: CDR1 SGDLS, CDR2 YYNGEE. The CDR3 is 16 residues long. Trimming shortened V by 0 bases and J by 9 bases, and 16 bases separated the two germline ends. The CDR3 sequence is CASSVDFQVGSSPLHF. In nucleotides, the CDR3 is TGTGCCAGCAGCGTAGACTTCCAGGTTGGCTCTTCACCCCTCCACTTT.

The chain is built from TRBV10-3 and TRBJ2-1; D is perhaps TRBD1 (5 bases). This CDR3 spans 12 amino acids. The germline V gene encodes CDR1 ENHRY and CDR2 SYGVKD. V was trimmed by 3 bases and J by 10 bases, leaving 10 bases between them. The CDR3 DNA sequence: TGTGCCATCAGTGAAGCAGGGAACGAGCAGTTCTTC. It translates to CAISEAGNEQFF.

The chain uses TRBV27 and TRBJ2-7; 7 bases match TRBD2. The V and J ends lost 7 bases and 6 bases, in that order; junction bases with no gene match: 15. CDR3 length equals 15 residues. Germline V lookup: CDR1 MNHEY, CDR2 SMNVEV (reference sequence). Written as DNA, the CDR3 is TGTGCCAGCAAAATGAAGGGAGGGCCCAGGAGCGAGCAGTACTTC. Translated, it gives CASKMKGGPRSEQYF.

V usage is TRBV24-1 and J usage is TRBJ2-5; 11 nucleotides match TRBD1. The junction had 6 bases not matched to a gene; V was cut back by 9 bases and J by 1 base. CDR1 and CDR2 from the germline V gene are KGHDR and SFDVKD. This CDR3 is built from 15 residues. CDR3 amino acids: CATGDRGTSQETQYF. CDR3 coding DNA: TGTGCCACCGGGGACAGGGGGACATCCCAAGAGACCCAGTACTTC.

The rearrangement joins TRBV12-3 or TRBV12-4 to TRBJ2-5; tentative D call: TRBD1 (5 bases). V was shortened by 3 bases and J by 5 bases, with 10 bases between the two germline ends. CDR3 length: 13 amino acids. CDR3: CASSFGARETQYF. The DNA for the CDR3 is TGTGCCAGCAGTTTTGGGGCCCGGGAGACCCAGTACTTC.

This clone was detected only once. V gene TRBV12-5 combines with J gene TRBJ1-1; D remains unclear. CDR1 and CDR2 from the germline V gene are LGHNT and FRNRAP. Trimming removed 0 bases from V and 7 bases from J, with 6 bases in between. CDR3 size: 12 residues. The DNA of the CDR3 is TGTGCTAGTGGTTTGGTTCGGGGTGAAGCTTTCTTT. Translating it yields CASGLVRGEAFF.

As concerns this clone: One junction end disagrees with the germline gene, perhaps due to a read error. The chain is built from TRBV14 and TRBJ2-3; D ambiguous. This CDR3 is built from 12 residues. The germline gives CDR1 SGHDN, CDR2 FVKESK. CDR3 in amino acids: CASSQDGLVGRF. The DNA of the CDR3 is TGTGCCAGCAGCCAAGACGGCCTAGTAGGTCGGTTT. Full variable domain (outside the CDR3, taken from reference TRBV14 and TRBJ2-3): EAGVTQFPSHSVIEKGQTVTLRCDPISGHDNLYWYRRVMGKEIKFLLHFVKESKQDESGMPNNRFLAERTGGTYSTLKVQPAELEDSGVYFCASSQDGLVGRFGPGTRLTVL.

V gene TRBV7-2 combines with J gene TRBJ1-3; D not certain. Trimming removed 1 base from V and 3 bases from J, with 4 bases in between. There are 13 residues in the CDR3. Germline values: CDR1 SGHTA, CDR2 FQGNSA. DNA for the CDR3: TGTGCCAGCAGCTTAGGAGATGGAAACACCATATATTTT. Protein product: CASSLGDGNTIYF.

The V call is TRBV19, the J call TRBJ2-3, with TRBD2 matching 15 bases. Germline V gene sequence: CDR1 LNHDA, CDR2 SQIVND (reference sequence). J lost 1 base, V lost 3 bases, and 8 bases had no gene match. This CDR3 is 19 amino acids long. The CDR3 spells CASSIVGLAGGRGTDTQYF. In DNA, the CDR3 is TGTGCCAGTAGTATTGTCGGACTAGCGGGGGGGCGGGGCACAGATACGCAGTATTTT.

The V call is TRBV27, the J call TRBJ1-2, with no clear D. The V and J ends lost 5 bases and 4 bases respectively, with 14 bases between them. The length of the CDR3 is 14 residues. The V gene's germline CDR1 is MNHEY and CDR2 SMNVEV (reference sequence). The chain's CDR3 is CASSGAGIPYGYTF. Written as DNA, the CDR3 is TGTGCCAGCAGTGGAGCGGGGATTCCCTATGGCTACACCTTC.

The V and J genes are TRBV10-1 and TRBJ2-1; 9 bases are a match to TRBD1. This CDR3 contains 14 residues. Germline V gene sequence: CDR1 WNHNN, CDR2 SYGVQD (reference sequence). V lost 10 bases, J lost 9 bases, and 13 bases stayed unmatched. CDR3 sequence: CATSPGQGIGEQFF. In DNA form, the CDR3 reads TGCGCCACCTCTCCGGGACAGGGAATTGGTGAGCAGTTCTTC.

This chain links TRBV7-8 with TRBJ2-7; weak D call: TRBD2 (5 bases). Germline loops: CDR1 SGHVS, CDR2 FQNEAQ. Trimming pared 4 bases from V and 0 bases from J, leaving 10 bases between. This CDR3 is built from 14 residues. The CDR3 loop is CASSYSGSSYEQYF. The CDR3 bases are TGTGCCAGCAGCTACTCGGGAAGCTCCTACGAGCAGTACTTC.

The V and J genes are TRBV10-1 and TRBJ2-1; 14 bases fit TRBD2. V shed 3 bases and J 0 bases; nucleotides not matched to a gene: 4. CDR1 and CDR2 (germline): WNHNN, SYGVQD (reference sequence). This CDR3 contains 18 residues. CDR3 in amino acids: CASSDPGLAGASYNEQFF. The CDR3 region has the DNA TGCGCCAGCAGTGACCCGGGACTAGCGGGGGCCTCCTACAATGAGCAGTTCTTC.

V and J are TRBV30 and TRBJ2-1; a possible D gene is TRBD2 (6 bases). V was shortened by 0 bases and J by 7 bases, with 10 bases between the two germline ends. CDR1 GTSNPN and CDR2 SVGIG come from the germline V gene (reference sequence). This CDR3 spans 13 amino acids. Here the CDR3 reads CAWSVGGANEQFF. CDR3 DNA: TGTGCCTGGAGTGTTGGAGGGGCAAATGAGCAGTTCTTC.

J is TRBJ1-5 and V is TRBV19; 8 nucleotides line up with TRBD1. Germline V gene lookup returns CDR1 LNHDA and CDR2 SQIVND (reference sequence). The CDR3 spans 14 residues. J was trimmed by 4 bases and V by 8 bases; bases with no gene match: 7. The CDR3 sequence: CASHATGANQPQHF. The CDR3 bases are TGTGCCAGTCATGCGACAGGGGCGAATCAGCCCCAGCATTTT.

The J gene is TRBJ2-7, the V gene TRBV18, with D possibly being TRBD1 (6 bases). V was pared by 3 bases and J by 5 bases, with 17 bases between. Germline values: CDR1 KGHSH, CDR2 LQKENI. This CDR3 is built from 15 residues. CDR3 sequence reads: CASSPRQEVTDEQYF. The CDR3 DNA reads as TGTGCCAGCTCACCCAGACAGGAGGTGACCGACGAGCAGTACTTC.

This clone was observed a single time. CDR3 sequence: CASSIPSGGKETQYF. The DNA of the CDR3 is TGTGCCAGTAGTATTCCTAGCGGGGGGAAAGAGACCCAGTACTTC. V usage is TRBV19 and J usage is TRBJ2-5; 11 bases agree with TRBD2. V dropped 3 bases and J dropped 3; count of bases not matched to a gene: 3. CDR3 length: 15 amino acids. Germline V gene lookup returns CDR1 LNHDA and CDR2 SQIVND (reference sequence).